This entry lists 4 T cell receptor beta chains sequenced from one sample in a study of cytomegalovirus exposure and HLA in healthy donors. 60 Vbeta and 13 Jbeta primers were used in PCR. Assay used: immunoSEQ multiplex PCR; TCRdb lists only in-frame clones, some missing. The table lists 100,000 to 150,000 clones, 70% to 85% of them singletons. What was sequenced was PBMCs. These receptors all come from a female donor in good health and CMV-seronegative.

The chain uses TRBV29-1 and TRBJ1-4; TRBD1 matches 8 bases. CDR3 length equals 13 residues. Trimming cost V 4 bases and J 7 bases; bases outside gene matches: 5. The germline V gene has CDR1 SQVTM and CDR2 ANQGSEA. The CDR3 is CSVGAGGSEKLFF. In DNA, the CDR3 is TGCAGCGTTGGAGCAGGGGGCTCTGAAAAACTGTTTTTT.

This clone has just a few counts. The rearrangement links TRBV4-3 to TRBJ2-1, with 8 bases lining up with TRBD2. The trim removed 0 bases at V and 4 bases at J, leaving 5 bases unmatched. CDR3 length: 16 amino acids. Germline values: CDR1 LGHNA, CDR2 YSLEER. CDR3 in amino acids: CASSQDFSGVYNEQFF. DNA for the CDR3: TGCGCCAGCAGCCAAGACTTTAGCGGGGTATACAATGAGCAGTTCTTC.

The J gene is TRBJ2-5, the V gene TRBV19; D unclear. Near its end, the DNA agrees better with TRBJ2-7, so the J call may be wrong. Germline V gives CDR1 LNHDA, CDR2 SQIVND (reference sequence). The CDR3 contains 14 residues. The chain's CDR3 is CASSNPFGPYEQYF. The CDR3 nucleotides are TGTGCCAGTAGTAACCCCTTTGGGCCCTACGAGCAGTACTTC.

V gene TRBV7-6 combines with J gene TRBJ2-7; no firm D call. The CDR3 has 13 residues. With 1 base removed from V and 2 bases from J, the gap between germline ends came to 6 bases. The germline CDR1 and CDR2 sequences are SGHVS and FNYEAQ. CDR3: CASSLDRPYEQYF. For the CDR3, the DNA is TGTGCCAGCAGCTTAGACAGACCCTACGAGCAGTACTTC.